The text below deals with one T cell receptor (beta chain). This clone was seen just once. Its antigen specificity is not known. Base qualities are missing; no much larger clone stands one base away. Reading the germline V gene gives CDR1 SGHRS and CDR2 YFSETQ. For this chain, trimming is 4 bases at the V end and 8 bases at the J end, and the number of junction bases without a gene match is 11. The CDR3 measures 15 amino acids from cysteine to phenylalanine. Just CDR3 DNA is preserved here, 45 bases in frame from base 1. The CDR3 regions of human TCRbeta chains were analyzed by immunosequencing. The authors processed their data as follows. Repertoire TCRs were checked for matches against a reference library of SARS-CoV-2-specific TCRs that had been generated using the MIRA antigen-specificity platform. Breadth was defined as the fraction of unique TCRs that were SARS-CoV-2-associated, and depth was defined as the fraction of total T cells that were SARS-CoV-2-associated. Using the MIRA data, each spike-specific TCR was assigned both to the spike region to which the TCR was reactive and to a CD4 or CD8 class. Log10-transformed breadth and depth values were compared by one-way ANOVA with Sidak's multiple comparisons tests. TCRdb obtained this table from immuneACCESS and retained in-frame rearrangements with V and J assigned. These tables miss some clones; where compared with another copy, unresolved V genes account for less than half of the shortfall, and the remainder is unexplained. V, J and clone size reflect that table, while D and trimming were determined from the DNA. The sample data list about 150,000 clones, and 70% to 90% of these were observed just once. The ten largest clones capture approximately 2.1% of the sample.

The time point label on this specimen signifies: baseline before first vaccination. Vaccinee samples were obtained from the UK trials COV001 and COV002, which included a single-blind randomized controlled phase 2/3 trial of AZD1222 (ChAdOx1 nCoV-19) in healthy adults. Trial participant PBMC samples were collected at day 0 and day 28 after the second dose for TCRbeta chain sequencing. The record originates from a study of T cell responses to AZD1222 COVID-19 vaccine listed by TCRdb under 2021. Looking at the study overall: Because spike-specific TCR depth and breadth did not differ between the two schedules, AZD1222 recipients who got a second dose at roughly 4 weeks were pooled with those who got a second dose at roughly 12 weeks. TCR sequencing was performed for about 250 trial participants, of whom 200 to 220 were given two doses of AZD1222 and approximately 25 were given two doses of MenACWY control vaccine. Trial participants were enrolled into age subgroups of 18-55, 56-69 and 70-plus years, which contained about 150, 28 and 57 TCR-sequenced participants, respectively. Study-wide findings and limitations: The vaccine-associated CD4 TCRs covered the entire spike protein, and the dominant responses fell in regions 160-218 and 743-854. Reportedly, close to half of the unique spike-specific TCRs recognized epitopes lying outside the regions that are mutated in the B.1.351 and B.1.1.7 variants. The 56-69-year group was small, and its depth increase did not reach significance, likely because of low power. Spike-specific TCR breadth and depth rose significantly after two AZD1222 doses compared with day 0 and with MenACWY recipients. Because no day 14 peak-response samples were available, the repertoires could be characterized only after the peak T cell response. Conclusions about previously exposed vaccinees were limited because only six AZD1222 recipients were SARS-CoV-2 seropositive at baseline. Participants were mostly white British, with more females than males. The authors suggested clonal diversity may have been underestimated.

The clonotype was recovered from an adult in good health. The chain links TRBV5-1 with TRBJ2-1, and 8 bases in between align with TRBD2. Material: peripheral blood, obtained on day 0 of AZD1222 vaccination. The DNA sequence is given as TGCGCCAGCAGCCTGTTAGCGGGATCGGGTCATGAGCAGTTCTTC. Its coded protein is CASSLLAGSGHEQFF. Outside the CDR3, residues come from the reference TRBV5-1 and TRBJ2-1 proteins, so the full variable domain is: KAGVTQTPRYLIKTRGQQVTLSCSPISGHRSVSWYQQTPGQGLQFLFEYFSETQRNKGNFPGRFSGRQFSNSRSEMNVSTLELGDSALYLCASSLLAGSGHEQFFGPGTRLTVL.